This TCR beta chain appears in the sequencing data of a study of blood T cell repertoires in COVID-19. Overall study context: Collection of acute and convalescent COVID-19 samples took place in the United States, Italy and Spain. Sources were T cells, B-cell-depleted T cells, or PBMCs; the material itself was cDNA or gDNA.

CDR3 size: 14 residues. Germline V gene sequence: CDR1 LNHDA, CDR2 SQIVND (reference sequence). V was pared by 8 bases and J by 3 bases, with 14 bases between. In the authors' methods: Estimates of nucleated cell counts were drawn from the amplification of reference gene primers. Here immunoSEQ multiplex PCR was the method, and the copy in TCRdb shows in-frame clones only, minus some. Clonal size and the V and J genes are those of that table, whereas D and trimming came from the DNA. There are around 200,000 clones in the sample; 65% to 85% occur only once, and less than 3.5% lies in the top ten. This chain joins TRBV19 and TRBJ1-3; D call uncertain. This receptor was taken from a man aged 50 to 59 with active or convalescent COVID-19. The sample taken for sequencing was peripheral blood. The CDR3: CASWSGSSGNTIYF. As DNA, the CDR3 is TGTGCCAGTTGGTCGGGGTCGAGTGGAAACACCATATATTTT.